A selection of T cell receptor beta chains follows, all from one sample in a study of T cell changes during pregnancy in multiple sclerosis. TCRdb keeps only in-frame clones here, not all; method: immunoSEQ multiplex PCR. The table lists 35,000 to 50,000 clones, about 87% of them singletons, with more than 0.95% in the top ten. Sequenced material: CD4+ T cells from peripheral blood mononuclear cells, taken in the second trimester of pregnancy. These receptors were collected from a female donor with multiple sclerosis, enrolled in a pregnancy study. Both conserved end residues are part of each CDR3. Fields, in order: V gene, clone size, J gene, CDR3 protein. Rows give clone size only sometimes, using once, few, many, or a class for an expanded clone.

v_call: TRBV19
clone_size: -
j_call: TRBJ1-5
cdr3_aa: CASSIDRTGGNQPQHF

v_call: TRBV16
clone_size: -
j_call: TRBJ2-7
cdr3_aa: CASSQSKGVVYEQYF

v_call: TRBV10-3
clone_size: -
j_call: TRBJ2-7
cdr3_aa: CAIQGGSSYEQYF

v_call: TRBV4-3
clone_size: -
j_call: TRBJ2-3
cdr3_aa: CASSQDPYYTQYF

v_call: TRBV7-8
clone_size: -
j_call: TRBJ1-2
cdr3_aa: CASSAHRGREYGYTF

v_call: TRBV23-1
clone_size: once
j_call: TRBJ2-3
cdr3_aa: CASSQRSRVRGTDTQYF

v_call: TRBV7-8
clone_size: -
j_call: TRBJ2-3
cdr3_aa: CASQGTSRSRGRDTQYF

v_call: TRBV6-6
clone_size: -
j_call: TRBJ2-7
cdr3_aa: CASSRRESEQYF

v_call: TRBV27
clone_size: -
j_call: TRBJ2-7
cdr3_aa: CASSTLAGVQAEQYF

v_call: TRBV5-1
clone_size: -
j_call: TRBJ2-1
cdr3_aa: CASRTLGGVDEQFF

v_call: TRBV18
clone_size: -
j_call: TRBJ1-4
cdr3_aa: CASSPTSATNEKLFF

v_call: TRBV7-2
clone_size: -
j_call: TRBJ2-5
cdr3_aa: CASSFGQQKTQYF

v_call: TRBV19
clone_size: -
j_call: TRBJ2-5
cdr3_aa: CASSQGGQETQYF

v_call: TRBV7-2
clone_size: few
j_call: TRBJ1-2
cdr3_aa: CASSLTGGGSLGYTF

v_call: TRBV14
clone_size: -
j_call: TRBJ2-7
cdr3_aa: CASSQGPGYRDYEQYF

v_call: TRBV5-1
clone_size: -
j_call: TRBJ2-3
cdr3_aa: CASSLGELAGVQNTQYF

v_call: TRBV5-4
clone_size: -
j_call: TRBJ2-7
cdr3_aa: CASSSGAGSYEQYF

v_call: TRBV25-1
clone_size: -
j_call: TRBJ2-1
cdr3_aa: CASSPRNEQFF

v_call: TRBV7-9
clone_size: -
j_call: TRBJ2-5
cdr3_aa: CASTRSGGSRETQYF

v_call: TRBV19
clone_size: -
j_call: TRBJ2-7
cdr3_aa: CASSIVARPAGNEQYF

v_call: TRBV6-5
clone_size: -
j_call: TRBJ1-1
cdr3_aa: CASSGRQGSSEAFF

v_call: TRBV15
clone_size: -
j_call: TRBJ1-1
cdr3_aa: CATTPDRLNTEAFF

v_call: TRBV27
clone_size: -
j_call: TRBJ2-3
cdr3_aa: CASSTHRGVNTDTQYF

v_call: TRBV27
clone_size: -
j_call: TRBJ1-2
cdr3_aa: CASSLLTNGGTYGYTF

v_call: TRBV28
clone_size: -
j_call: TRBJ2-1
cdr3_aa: CASSLAGALNNEQFF

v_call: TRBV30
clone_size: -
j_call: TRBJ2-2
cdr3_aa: CAWSLGGVAGELFF

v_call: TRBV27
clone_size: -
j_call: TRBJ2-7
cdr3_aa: CASRTRTSAIYEQYF

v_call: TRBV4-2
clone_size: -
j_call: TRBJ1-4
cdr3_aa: CASSQDFRVNEKLFF

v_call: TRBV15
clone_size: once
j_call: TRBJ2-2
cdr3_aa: CATSSEAGKGAGELFF

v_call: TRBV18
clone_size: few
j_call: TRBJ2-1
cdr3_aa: CASSPPLGTKSAYNEQFF

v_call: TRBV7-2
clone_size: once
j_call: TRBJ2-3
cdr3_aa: CASSRTGGNADTQYF

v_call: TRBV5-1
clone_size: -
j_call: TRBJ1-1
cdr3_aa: CASSLAGVVGTEAFF

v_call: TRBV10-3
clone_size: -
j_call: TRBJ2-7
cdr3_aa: CAISEGAGAGTKDEQYF

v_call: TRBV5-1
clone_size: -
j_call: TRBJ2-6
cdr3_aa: CASSSTGPSGANVLTF

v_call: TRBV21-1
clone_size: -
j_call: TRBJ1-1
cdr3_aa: CASSKAWGVNTEAFF

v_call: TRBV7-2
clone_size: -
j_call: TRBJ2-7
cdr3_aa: CASSLNPGFYRGASEQYF

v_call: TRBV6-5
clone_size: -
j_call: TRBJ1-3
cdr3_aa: CASSLTGSSGNTIYF

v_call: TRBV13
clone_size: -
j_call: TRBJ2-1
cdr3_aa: CASSLGRGGSSYNEQFF

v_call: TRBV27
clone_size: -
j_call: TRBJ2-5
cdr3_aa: CASSPAGQTQYF

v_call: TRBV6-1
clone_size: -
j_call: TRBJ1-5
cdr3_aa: CASSETVYSNQPQHF

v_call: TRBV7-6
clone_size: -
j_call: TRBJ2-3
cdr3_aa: CASSPQGGSWTDTQYF

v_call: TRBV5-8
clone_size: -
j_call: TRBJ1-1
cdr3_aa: CASSLEGVTEAFF

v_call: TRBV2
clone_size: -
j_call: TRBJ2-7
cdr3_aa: CASSDVSGRAYEQYF

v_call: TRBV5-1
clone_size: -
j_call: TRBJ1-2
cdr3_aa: CASSLGGVNYGYTF

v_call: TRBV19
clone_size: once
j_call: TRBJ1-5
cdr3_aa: CASSIWAGGGNQPQHF

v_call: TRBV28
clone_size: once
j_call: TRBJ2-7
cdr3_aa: CASSSPPEGEVEQYF

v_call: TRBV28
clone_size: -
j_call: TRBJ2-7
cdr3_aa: CASTGAGFYEQYF